These T cell receptor beta chains were read from a single sample in a study of OX40 agonist ivuxolimab in advanced cancers. Data came from immunoSEQ multiplex PCR; TCRdb stores just in-frame clones and leaves some out. The data contain approximately 26,000 clones, around 79% of them singletons. The sample was CD4+ or CD8+ T cells sorted from blood, taken in a trial of the OX40 agonist ivuxolimab. The origin of the receptors is an adult with an advanced solid tumor such as melanoma, head and neck, liver or kidney cancer. CDR3s include the opening cysteine and the closing phenylalanine or tryptophan. Each record gives: clone size, J gene, D gene, V gene, CDR3 DNA, CDR3 protein. A D gene is named only where the DNA matches it firmly. Clone size is stated in some rows and not others, as once, few, many or a class when expanded.

>.|TRBJ1-2|TRBD1|TRBV19
TGTGCCAGTAGGGACAGGGGCGGCTATGGCTACACCTTC
CASRDRGGYGYTF
>.|TRBJ2-2|.|TRBV7-3
TGTGCCAGCAGCATAGACAGCCTTAACACCGGGGAGCTGTTTTTT
CASSIDSLNTGELFF
>.|TRBJ2-3|TRBD2|TRBV10-3
TGTGCCATCAATGAAGGACTAGCGGGGAGCACAGATACGCAGTATTTT
CAINEGLAGSTDTQYF
>.|TRBJ1-1|TRBD1|TRBV5-1
TGCGCCAGCAGCCAATGGACAGGGGGCGTTCTCAACACTGAAGCTTTCTTT
CASSQWTGGVLNTEAFF
>few|TRBJ2-1|TRBD2|TRBV7-8
TGTGCCAGCACCCCGCCGCGTCGGACTAGCCCTTACAATGAGCAGTTCTTC
CASTPPRRTSPYNEQFF
>.|TRBJ1-4|.|TRBV25-1
TGTGCCAGCAGTCAGGGTTATGAAAAACTGTTTTTT
CASSQGYEKLFF
>.|TRBJ2-1|TRBD1|TRBV10-3
TGTGCCATCAGTCTGTCCCGGGACAGGGGATACAATGAGCAGTTCTTC
CAISLSRDRGYNEQFF
>.|TRBJ2-1|TRBD2|TRBV6-9
TGTGCCAGCAGCGACGGGACTATATATGAGCAGTTCTTC
CASSDGTIYEQFF
>.|TRBJ1-2|.|TRBV5-1
TGCGCCAGCAGCCAATCTTTCCGGGGGGCTTCGGACTATGGCTACACCTTC
CASSQSFRGASDYGYTF
>.|TRBJ2-7|.|TRBV19
TGTGCCAGTAGTATAGGGCTAGCGCGCTACGAGCAGTACTTC
CASSIGLARYEQYF
>.|TRBJ1-2|.|TRBV7-2
TGTGCCAGCAGCTTAATTTCGGGTCACGGCTACACCTTC
CASSLISGHGYTF
>.|TRBJ2-2|.|TRBV30
TGTGCCTGGATTACATCAGGGCGGTCCGGGGAGCTGTTTTTT
CAWITSGRSGELFF
>.|TRBJ2-2|.|TRBV6-5
TGTGCCAGCAGTTACGGGGGGATCAACACCGGGGAGCTGTTTTTT
CASSYGGINTGELFF
>.|TRBJ1-3|.|TRBV7-9
TGTGCCAGCAGCGAAAGACAGGCGGGGGGAAACACCATATATTTT
CASSERQAGGNTIYF
>.|TRBJ2-7|TRBD2|TRBV19
TGTGCCAGTAGTATAGCCGGGGGGGCCGTCCCCTACGAGCAGTACTTC
CASSIAGGAVPYEQYF
>.|TRBJ2-5|.|TRBV29-1
TGCAGCGTCGGAAATCCGGGATCCTACGAGGCCCAGTACTTC
CSVGNPGSYEAQYF
>.|TRBJ2-1|TRBD2|TRBV11-2
TGTGCCAGCATGGGGCAGCGGGGGCTATACAATGAGCAGTTCTTC
CASMGQRGLYNEQFF
>.|TRBJ1-5|.|TRBV19
TGTGCCAGTAGTCTCCAGGGCCGTCGCAATCAGCCCCAGCATTTT
CASSLQGRRNQPQHF
>.|TRBJ1-4|.|TRBV5-1
TGCGCCAGCAGCTTACCAGGGTGGGATGAAAAACTGTTTTTT
CASSLPGWDEKLFF
>once|TRBJ2-1|.|TRBV19
TGTGCCAGTAGCCCAAGGGGGCGGGGGATAGAATACAATGAGCAGTTCTTC
CASSPRGRGIEYNEQFF
>.|TRBJ2-2|.|TRBV19
TGTGCCAGTAAAGTAAGCACCGGGGAGCTGTTTTTT
CASKVSTGELFF
>.|TRBJ1-1|TRBD1|TRBV28
TGTGCCAGCAGGGCACGGGACAGGGGAGCTTTCTTT
CASRARDRGAFF
>few|TRBJ1-1|.|TRBV6-5
TGTGCCAGCAGGCCCCGGGACCCCGAGGCTGAAGCTTTCTTT
CASRPRDPEAEAFF
>.|TRBJ1-3|.|TRBV5-5
TGTGCCAGCAGCTCCGAGGTAGCTGGAAACACCATATATTTT
CASSSEVAGNTIYF
>.|TRBJ2-2|TRBD1|TRBV5-1
TGCGCCAGCAGGCCGGACAGGGCATACACCGGGGAGCTGTTTTTT
CASRPDRAYTGELFF
>.|TRBJ2-6|.|TRBV27
TGTGCCAGCAGTTTATACACGGCCTCTGGGGCCAACGTCCTGACTTTC
CASSLYTASGANVLTF
>.|TRBJ1-3|.|TRBV21-1
TGTGCCAGCAGCACTTTGGGACAGGGGATACTTTACTCTGGAAACACCATATATTTT
CASSTLGQGILYSGNTIYF
>.|TRBJ2-6|.|TRBV5-6
TGTGCCAGCACCGACAGAGTTTTTACTGGGGCCAACGTCCTGACTTTC
CASTDRVFTGANVLTF
>.|TRBJ2-3|TRBD1|TRBV7-3
TGTGCCAGCAGCACGGACAGGGGGCTTCAGTATTTT
CASSTDRGLQYF
>.|TRBJ2-7|TRBD1|TRBV6-5
TGTGCCAGCGGCCTTCAAGGACAGGGCCCCTACGAGCAGTACTTC
CASGLQGQGPYEQYF
>.|TRBJ2-7|TRBD1|TRBV19
TGTGCCAGTAGTATAGCGGCAGGGGGCTACGAGCAGTACTTC
CASSIAAGGYEQYF
>.|TRBJ2-3|TRBD2|TRBV10-3
TGTGCCATCAGGGGACTAGCGGGGATCACAGATACGCAGTATTTT
CAIRGLAGITDTQYF
>.|TRBJ2-7|.|TRBV11-2
TGTGCCAGCAGTTCGACAGGAGGTTTCTACGAGCAGTACTTC
CASSSTGGFYEQYF
>.|TRBJ2-7|.|TRBV27
TGTGCCAGCAGTGGCGGCAGAGCCTACGAGCAGTACTTC
CASSGGRAYEQYF
>few|TRBJ2-7|.|TRBV6-1
TGTGCCAGCAGTGGGGAAGGACCCTCCTACGAGCAGTACTTC
CASSGEGPSYEQYF
>.|TRBJ1-5|TRBD1|TRBV27
TGTGCCAGCAGTACAGACAGGGCTCAGCCCCAGCATTTT
CASSTDRAQPQHF
>.|TRBJ1-2|.|TRBV1
TGCACCAGGCGAAAGACCTATGGCTACACCTTC
CTRRKTYGYTF
>.|TRBJ2-6|TRBD1|TRBV27
TGTGCCAGCAGTGGATACAGGGGGCTTGGGGCCAACGTCCTGACTTTC
CASSGYRGLGANVLTF
>.|TRBJ1-1|.|TRBV7-9
TGTGCCAGCAGCTCGGACCGAAAGAACACTGAAGCTTTCTTT
CASSSDRKNTEAFF
>.|TRBJ1-1|.|TRBV5-1
TGCGCCAGCAGCTTGGGTGGAGGGGGCACTGAAGCTTTCTTT
CASSLGGGGTEAFF
>.|TRBJ2-3|.|TRBV11-2
TGTGCCAGCAGCTTAGCGAGCGGAACTAGCACAGATACGCAGTATTTT
CASSLASGTSTDTQYF